Given below is one T cell receptor (beta chain) in context. Clones were sequenced by immunoSEQ multiplex PCR, and TCRdb holds only the in-frame ones, with some missing. The sample has fewer than 35,000 clones; around 80% are singletons. From germline, CDR1 is SGHVS and CDR2 FNYEAQ. This CDR3 region has 15 residues. With 3 bases clipped from V and 2 bases from J, the junction kept 4 bases outside the gene matches. The sort gate was single viable CD3+CD4+CD8-CD45RO+ cells for memory CD4+ T cells. Serum IgG to CMV pp150, pp28, p38 and p52 defined serostatus. The data were taken from a study of memory CD4+ T cells and cytomegalovirus serostatus.

The sample consisted of memory CD4+ T cells from blood. The chain carries TRBV7-6 and TRBJ2-3; 8 bases fit TRBD2. The source of this sequence is an adult in good health and CMV-seronegative. The CDR3 coding sequence is TGTGCCAGCAGCTTGGCGGGGGGATTCACAGATACGCAGTATTTT. Protein product: CASSLAGGFTDTQYF.